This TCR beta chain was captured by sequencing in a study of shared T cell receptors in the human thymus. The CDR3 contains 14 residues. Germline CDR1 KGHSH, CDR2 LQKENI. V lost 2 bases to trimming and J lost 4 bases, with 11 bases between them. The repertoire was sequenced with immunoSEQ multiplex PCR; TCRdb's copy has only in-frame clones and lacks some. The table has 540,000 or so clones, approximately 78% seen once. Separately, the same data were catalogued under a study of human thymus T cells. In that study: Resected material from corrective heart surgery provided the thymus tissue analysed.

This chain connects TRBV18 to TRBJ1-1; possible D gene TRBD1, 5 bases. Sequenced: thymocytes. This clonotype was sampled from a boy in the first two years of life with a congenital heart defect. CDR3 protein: CASSPGGGVTEAFF. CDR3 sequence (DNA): TGTGCCAGCTCACCAGGCGGGGGGGTCACTGAAGCTTTCTTT.